Included here is one T cell receptor (beta chain) sequence, with context. Generated by immunoSEQ multiplex PCR, the TCRdb table keeps only in-frame clones and is missing some. The sample records 45,000 to 65,000 clones, 77% being singletons. CDR3 length: 15 amino acids. CDR1 SNHLY and CDR2 FYNNEI come from the germline V gene. V shed 7 bases and J 5 bases; nucleotides not matched to a gene: 9. This record belongs to a study of blood T cell repertoires in COVID-19. As for the study in general: Both acute and convalescent COVID-19 samples were obtained from the United States, Italy and Spain.

The chain carries TRBV2 and TRBJ1-4; 8 bases fit TRBD1. What was sequenced was peripheral blood. This clonotype was sampled from a man aged 65 to 85 with active or convalescent COVID-19. As DNA, the CDR3 is TGTGCCAGCACGTGGCAGGGGGCCACGAATGAAAAACTGTTTTTT. It is translated as CASTWQGATNEKLFF.